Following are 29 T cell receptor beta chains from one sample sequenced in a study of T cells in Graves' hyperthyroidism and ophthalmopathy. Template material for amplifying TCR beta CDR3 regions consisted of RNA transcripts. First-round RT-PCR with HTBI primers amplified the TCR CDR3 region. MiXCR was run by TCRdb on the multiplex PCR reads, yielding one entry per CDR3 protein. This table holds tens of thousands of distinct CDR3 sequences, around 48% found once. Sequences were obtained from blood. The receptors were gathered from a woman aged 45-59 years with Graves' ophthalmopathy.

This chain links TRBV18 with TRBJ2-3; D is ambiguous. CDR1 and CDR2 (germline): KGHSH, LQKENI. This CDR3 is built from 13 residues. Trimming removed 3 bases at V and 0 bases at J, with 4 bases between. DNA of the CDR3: TGTGCCAGCTCACCCCAAAGCACAGATACGCAGTATTTT. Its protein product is CASSPQSTDTQYF.

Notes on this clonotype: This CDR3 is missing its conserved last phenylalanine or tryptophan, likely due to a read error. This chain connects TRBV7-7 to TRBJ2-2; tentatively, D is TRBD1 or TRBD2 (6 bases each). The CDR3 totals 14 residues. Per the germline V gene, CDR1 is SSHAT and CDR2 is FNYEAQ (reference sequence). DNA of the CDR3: TGTACTAGCAACAGGGACTTCGGCACCGGGGAGCTGTTTTCT. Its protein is CTSNRDFGTGELFS.

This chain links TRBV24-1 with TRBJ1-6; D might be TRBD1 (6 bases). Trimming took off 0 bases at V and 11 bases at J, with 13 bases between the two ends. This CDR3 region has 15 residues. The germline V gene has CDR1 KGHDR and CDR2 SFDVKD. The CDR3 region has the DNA TGTGCCACCAGTGATTTGGAGAAGCGGGGGCCACCCCTCCACTTT. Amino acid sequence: CATSDLEKRGPPLHF.

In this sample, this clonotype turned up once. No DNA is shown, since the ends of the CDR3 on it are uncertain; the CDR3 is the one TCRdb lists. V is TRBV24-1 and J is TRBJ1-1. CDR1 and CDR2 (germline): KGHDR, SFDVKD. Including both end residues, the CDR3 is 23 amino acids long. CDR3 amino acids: CATSEHGTSSYEQYFGPGTEAFF.

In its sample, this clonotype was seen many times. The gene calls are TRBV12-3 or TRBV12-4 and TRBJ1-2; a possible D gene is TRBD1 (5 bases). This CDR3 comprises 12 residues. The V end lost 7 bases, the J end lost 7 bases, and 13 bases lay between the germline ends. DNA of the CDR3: TGTGCCAGCACCCTGGGGGGGTTTGGCTACACCTTC. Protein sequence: CASTLGGFGYTF.

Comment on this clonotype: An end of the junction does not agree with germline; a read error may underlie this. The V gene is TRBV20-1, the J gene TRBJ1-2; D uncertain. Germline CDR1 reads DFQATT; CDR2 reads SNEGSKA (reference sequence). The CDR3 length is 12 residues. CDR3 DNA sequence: TGCTGCGGGCTGTGGAGAAACTATGGCTACATCTTC. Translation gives CCGLWRNYGYIF.

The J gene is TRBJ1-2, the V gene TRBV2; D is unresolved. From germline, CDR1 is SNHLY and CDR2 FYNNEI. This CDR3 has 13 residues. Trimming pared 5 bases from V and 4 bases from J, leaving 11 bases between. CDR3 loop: CASSYVPGYGYTF. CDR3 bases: TGTGCCAGCAGTTACGTTCCGGGCTATGGCTACACCTTC.

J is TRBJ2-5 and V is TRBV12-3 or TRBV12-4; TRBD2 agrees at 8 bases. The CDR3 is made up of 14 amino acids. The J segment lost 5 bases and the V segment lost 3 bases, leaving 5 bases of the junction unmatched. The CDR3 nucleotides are TGTGCCAGCAGTTTTTCGGGGGGGCGGGAGACCCAGTACTTC. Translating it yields CASSFSGGRETQYF.

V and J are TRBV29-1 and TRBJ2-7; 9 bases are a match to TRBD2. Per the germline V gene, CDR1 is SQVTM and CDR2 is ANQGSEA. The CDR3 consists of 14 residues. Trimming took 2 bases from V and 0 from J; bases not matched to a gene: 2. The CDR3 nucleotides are TGCAGCGTTGAACAGCGGGGGGACTCCTACGAGCAGTACTTC. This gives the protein CSVEQRGDSYEQYF.

CDR3 DNA sequence: TGCAGTGCCTTACTAGCGGGAGAGCAGTACTTC. Its translation is CSALLAGEQYF. The chain links TRBV20-1 to TRBJ2-7, with TRBD2 matching 10 bases. This CDR3 comprises 11 residues. The germline V gene has CDR1 DFQATT and CDR2 SNEGSKA (reference sequence). Trimming cost V 6 bases and J 7 bases; bases outside gene matches: 3.

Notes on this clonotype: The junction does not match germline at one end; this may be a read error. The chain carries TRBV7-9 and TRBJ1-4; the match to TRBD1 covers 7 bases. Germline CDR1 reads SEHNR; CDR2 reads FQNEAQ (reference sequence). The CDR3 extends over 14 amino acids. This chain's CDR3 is CASSYMDRNEKLSF. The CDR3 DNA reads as TGTGCCAGCAGCTACATGGACAGGAATGAAAAACTGTCCTTT.

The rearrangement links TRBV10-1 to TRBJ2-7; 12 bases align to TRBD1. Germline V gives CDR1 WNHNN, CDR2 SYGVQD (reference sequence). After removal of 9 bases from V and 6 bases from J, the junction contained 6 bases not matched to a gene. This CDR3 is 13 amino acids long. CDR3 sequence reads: CASSGQGATEQYF. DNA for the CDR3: TGCGCCAGTTCGGGACAGGGGGCTACCGAGCAGTACTTC.

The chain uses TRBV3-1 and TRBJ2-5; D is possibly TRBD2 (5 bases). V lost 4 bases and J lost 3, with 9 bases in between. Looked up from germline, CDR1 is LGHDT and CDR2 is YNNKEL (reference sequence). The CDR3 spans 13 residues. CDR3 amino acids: CASSPGLEETQYF. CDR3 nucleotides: TGTGCCAGCAGCCCCGGACTTGAAGAGACCCAGTACTTC.

The CDR3 here is CASSASVSVYEQYF. DNA of the CDR3: TGTGCCAGCTCAGCGTCAGTTTCCGTCTACGAGCAGTACTTC. The chain combines TRBV18 with TRBJ2-7; D unresolved. From germline, CDR1 is KGHSH and CDR2 LQKENI. The CDR3 consists of 14 residues. V lost 5 bases to trimming and J lost 3 bases, with 14 bases between them.

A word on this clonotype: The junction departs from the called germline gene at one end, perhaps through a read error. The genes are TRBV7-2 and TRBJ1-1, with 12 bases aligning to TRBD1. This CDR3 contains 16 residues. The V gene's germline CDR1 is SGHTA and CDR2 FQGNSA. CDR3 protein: CAGSLRDRGRGTEAFF. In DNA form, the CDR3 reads TGTGCCGGCAGCCTCCGGGACAGGGGGCGAGGCACGGAAGCTTTCTTT.

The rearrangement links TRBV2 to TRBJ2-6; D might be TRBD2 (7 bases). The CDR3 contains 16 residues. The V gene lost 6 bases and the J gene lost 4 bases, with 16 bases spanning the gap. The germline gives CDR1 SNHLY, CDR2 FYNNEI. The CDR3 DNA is TGTGCCAGCAGGGAGGGGGGGGGCGTCGGGGCCAACGTCCTGACTTTC. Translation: CASREGGGVGANVLTF.

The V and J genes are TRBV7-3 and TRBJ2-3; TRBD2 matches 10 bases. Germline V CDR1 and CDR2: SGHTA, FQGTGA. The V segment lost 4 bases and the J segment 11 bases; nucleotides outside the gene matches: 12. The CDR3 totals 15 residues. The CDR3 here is CASSSKGLADNEQYF. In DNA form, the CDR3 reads TGTGCCAGCAGCTCGAAAGGACTAGCGGACAATGAGCAGTATTTT.

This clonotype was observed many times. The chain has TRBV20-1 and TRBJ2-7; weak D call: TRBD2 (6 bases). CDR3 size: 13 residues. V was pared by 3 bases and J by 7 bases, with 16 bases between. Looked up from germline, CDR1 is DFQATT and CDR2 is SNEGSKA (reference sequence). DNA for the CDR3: TGCAGTGCTAGCCGGGACTCGGCGGGGGAGCAGTACTTC. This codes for CSASRDSAGEQYF.

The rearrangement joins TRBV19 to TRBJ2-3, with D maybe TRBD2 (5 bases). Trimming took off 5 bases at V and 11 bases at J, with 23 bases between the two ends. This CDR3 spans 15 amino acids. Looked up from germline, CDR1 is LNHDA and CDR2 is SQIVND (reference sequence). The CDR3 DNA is TGTGCCAGTAGTGGGTGGATGGCCCCCGGGAATGAGCAGTATTTT. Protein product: CASSGWMAPGNEQYF.

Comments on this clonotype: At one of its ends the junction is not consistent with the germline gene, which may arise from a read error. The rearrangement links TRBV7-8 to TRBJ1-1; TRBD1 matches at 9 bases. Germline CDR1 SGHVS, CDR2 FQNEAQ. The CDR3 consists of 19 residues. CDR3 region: CASNLADPWDREYDTEAFF. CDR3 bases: TGTGCCAGCAACTTAGCCGACCCTTGGGACAGGGAGTATGACACGGAAGCTTTCTTT.

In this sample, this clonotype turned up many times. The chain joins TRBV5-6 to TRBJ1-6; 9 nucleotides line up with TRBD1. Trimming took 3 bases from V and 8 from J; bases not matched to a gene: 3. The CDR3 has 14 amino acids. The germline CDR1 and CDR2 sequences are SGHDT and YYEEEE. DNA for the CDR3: TGTGCCAGCAGCTGGGGACAGGGAGATTCACCCCTCCACTTT. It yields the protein CASSWGQGDSPLHF. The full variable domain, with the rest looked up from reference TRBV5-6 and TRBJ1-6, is DAGVTQSPTHLIKTRGQQVTLRCSPKSGHDTVSWYQQALGQGPQFIFQYYEEEERQRGNFPDRFSGHQFPNYSSELNVNALLLGDSALYLCASSWGQGDSPLHFGNGTRLTVT.

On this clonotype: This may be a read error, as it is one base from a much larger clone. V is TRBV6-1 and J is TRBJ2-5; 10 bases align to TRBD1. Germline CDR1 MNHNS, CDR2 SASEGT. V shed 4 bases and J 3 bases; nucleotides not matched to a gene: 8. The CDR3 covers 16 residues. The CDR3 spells CASSGRDRGVKETQYF. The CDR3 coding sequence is TGTGCCAGCAGTGGCCGGGACAGGGGCGTAAAAGAGACCCAGTACTTC.

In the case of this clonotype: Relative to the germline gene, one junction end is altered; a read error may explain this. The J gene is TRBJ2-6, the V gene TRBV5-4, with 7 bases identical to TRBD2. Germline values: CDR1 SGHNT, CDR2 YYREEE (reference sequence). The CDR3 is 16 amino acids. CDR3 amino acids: CASSGLGEGRVYVPTF. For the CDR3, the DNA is TGTGCCAGCAGCGGATTGGGGGAGGGGAGGGTCTACGTCCCGACTTTC.

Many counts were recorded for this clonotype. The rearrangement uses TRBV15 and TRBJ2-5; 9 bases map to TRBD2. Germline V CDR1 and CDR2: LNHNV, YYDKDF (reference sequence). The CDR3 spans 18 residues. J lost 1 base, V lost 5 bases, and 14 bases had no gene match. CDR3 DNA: TGTGCCACCAGCGGAAAGTTTAGCGGGAGCCGCTTCCAAGAGACCCAGTACTTC. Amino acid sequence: CATSGKFSGSRFQETQYF.

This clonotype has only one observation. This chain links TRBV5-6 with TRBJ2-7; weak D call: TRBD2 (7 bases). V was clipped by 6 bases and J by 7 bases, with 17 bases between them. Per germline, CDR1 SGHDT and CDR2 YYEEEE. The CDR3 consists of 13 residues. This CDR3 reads CASTRGGGKEQYF. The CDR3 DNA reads TGTGCCAGCACCAGGGGAGGGGGTAAGGAGCAGTACTTC.

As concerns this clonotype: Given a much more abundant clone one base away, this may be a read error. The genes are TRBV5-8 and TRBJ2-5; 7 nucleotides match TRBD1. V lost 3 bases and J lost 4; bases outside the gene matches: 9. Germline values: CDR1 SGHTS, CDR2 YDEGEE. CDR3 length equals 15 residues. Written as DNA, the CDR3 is TGTGCCAGCAGCTCCCCGAGACAGGGTCTAGAGACCCAGTACTTC. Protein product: CASSSPRQGLETQYF.

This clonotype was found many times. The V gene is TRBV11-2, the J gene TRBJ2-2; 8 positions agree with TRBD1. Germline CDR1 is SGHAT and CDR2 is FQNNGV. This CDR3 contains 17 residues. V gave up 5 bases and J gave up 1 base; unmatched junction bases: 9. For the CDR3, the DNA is TGTGCCAGCAGCCCACTCCGGACAGGGATGAACACCGGGGAGCTGTTTTTT. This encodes CASSPLRTGMNTGELFF.

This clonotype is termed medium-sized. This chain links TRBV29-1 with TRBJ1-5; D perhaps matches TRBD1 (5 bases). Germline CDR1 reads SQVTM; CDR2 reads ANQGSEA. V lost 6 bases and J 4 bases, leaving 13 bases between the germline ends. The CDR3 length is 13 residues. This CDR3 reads CSVRDQLNQPQHF. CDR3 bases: TGCAGCGTCCGGGACCAGCTGAATCAGCCCCAGCATTTT.

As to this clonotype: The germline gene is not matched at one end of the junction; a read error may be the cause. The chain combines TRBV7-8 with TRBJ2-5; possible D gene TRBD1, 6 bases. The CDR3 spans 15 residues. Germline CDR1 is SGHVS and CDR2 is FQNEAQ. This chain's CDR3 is CASTHGQGTRKTQYF. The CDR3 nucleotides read TGTGCCAGCACCCACGGCCAGGGGACCCGCAAGACCCAATACTTC.